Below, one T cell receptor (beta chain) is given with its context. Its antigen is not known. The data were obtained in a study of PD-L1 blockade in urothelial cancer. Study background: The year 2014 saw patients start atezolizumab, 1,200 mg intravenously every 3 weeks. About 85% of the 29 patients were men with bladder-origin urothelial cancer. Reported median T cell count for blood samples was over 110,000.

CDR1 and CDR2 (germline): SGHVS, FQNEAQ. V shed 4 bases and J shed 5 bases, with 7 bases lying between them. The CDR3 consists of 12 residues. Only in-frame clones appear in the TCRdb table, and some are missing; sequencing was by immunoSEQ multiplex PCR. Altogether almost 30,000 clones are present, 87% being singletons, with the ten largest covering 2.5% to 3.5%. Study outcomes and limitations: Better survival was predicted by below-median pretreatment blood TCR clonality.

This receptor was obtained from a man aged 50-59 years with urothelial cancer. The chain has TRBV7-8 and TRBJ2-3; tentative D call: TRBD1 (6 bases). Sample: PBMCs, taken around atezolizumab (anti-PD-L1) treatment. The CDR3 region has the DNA TGTGCCAGCAGCTGGGGGCGAGATACGCAGTATTTT. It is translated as CASSWGRDTQYF.